These T cell receptor beta chains were read from a single sample in a study of CD8 T cells in ankylosing spondylitis. TCRdb analysed the 5' RACE reads with MiXCR anew, one entry per CDR3 protein. The sample holds 650,000 to 800,000 distinct CDR3 sequences; 19% are singletons and the top ten take around 20%. The source material was blood, either unsorted or a sorted T cell fraction (not recorded which). These receptors were obtained from a male donor with ankylosing spondylitis. Both conserved end residues are trimmed from each CDR3. Some rows have no size entry. The others give once, few or many, or a class for an expanded clone.

>-|TRBV11-2|TRBJ2-7
ASSLDYTSGYEQY
>once|TRBV20-1|TRBJ2-7
SATRDMYEQY
>-|TRBV10-3|TRBJ1-2
AISAGSYGYT
>-|TRBV11-3|TRBJ1-1
ASSPGGGLNTEAF
>-|TRBV25-1|TRBJ1-6
ASSEWRGQGSPLH
>few|TRBV4-2|TRBJ2-3
ASSRSAGEGTDTQY
>-|TRBV29-1|TRBJ2-2
STGGAGELF
>-|TRBV5-5|TRBJ2-2
ASSFLAGDATGELF
>few|TRBV20-1|TRBJ1-2
SAQILSNNYGYT
>few|TRBV5-6|TRBJ2-3
ASSSDRDPTDTQY